This T cell receptor (beta chain) was sequenced during a study of Ad26.COV2.S vaccination and SARS-CoV-2 variants. Study at large: In the study, Ad26.COV2.S was injected intramuscularly once, or twice 56 days apart.

The treatment here: some 20 received Ad26.COV2.S at low or high dose, single or two shots; about 5 received placebo; per-sample allocation not given. The investigators took samples on day 63 after the first vaccine or placebo injection. Based in Boston, the donor was an adult of 18-55 years. Its platform was an Ad26 vector, and its expressed antigen was Wuhan-strain SARS-CoV-2 spike. TCRdb's table, derived via immunoSEQ multiplex PCR, lists solely in-frame clones and lacks some. Among under 550,000 clones listed, around 90% were seen once. The germline gives CDR1 SGHTA, CDR2 FQGNSA. This CDR3 has 13 residues. Trimming cost V 3 bases and J 8 bases; bases outside gene matches: 4.

The rearrangement links TRBV7-2 to TRBJ2-1, with TRBD1 matching over 7 bases. Sequencing used peripheral blood, obtained in a trial of Ad26.COV2.S vaccine versus placebo. This TCR came from a person aged 18-65 years who received the Ad26.COV2.S COVID-19 vaccine or a placebo. In DNA form, the CDR3 reads TGTGCCAGCAGCTTGACAGGGATTGATGAGCAGTTCTTC. Translating gives CASSLTGIDEQFF.